The clone carrying this T cell receptor (beta chain) was counted a single time. These data are taken from a study of blood T cell repertoires in COVID-19. Looking at the study overall: Whether acute or convalescent, the COVID-19 samples came from the United States, Italy and Spain. PBMCs, B-cell-depleted T cells, or T cells were the source of the cDNA or gDNA that made up the material.

Authors' methods: Estimated nucleated cell counts came from reference gene primer amplification. Repertoires were generated with immunoSEQ multiplex PCR, while TCRdb's copy carries only in-frame clones and drops some. V and J calls and clone size are copied from that table; D and trimming were computed from the DNA. The table includes about 190,000 clones, 84% detected once. The CDR3 extends over 19 amino acids. Germline V CDR1 and CDR2: KGHSH, LQKENI. The trim removed 5 bases at V and 0 bases at J, leaving 18 bases unmatched. The sequence derives from a human donor in a cohort sampled during active COVID-19. This chain uses TRBV18 with TRBJ1-1; TRBD1 agrees at 7 bases. What was sequenced was peripheral blood. In DNA form, the CDR3 reads TGTGCCAGCTCAAGGGACAGTAGGAGAGCCTCTTCAATGAACACTGAAGCTTTCTTT. Amino acids: CASSRDSRRASSMNTEAFF.